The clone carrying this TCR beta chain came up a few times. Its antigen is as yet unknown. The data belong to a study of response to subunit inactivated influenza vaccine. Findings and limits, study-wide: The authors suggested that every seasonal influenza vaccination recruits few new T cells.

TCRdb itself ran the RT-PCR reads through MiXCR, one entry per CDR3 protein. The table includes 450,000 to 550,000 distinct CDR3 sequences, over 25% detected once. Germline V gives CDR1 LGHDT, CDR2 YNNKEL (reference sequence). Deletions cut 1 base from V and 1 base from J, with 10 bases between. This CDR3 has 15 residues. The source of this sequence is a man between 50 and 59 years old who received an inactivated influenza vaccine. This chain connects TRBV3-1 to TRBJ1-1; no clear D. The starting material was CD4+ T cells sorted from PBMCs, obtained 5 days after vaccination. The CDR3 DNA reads TGTGCCAGCAGCCAAGTCCGGTCGGGGAACACTGAAGCTTTCTTT. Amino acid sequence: CASSQVRSGNTEAFF.